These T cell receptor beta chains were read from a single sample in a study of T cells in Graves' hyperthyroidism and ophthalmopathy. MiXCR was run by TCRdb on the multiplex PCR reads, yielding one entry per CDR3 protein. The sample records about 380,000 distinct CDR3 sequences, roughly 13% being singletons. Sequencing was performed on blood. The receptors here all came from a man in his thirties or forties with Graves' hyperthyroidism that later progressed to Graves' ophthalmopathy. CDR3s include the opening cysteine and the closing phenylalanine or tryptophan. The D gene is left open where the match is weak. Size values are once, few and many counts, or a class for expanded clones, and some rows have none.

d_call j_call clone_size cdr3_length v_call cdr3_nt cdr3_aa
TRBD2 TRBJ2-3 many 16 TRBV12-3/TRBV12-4 TGTGCCAGCAGACCCGGGACTAGCGTTTTGACAGATACGCAGTATTTT CASRPGTSVLTDTQYF
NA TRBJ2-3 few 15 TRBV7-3 TGTGCCAGCAGCTTCTCCAGCACCAGCACAGATACGCAGTATTTT CASSFSSTSTDTQYF
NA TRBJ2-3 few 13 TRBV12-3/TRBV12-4 TGTGCCAGCACCCCTTTTATTCGTGATACGCAGTATTTT CASTPFIRDTQYF
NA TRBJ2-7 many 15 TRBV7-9 TGTGCCAGCAGCTTAGAACAGGGCTTTCGGAACGAGCAGTACTTC CASSLEQGFRNEQYF
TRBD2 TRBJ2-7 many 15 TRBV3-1 TGTGCCAGCAGCCACTTTAGCGGGGGAGTCTACGAGCAGTACTTC CASSHFSGGVYEQYF
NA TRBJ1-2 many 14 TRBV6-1 TGTGCCAGCAGTGTTAACAACATCGGCTATGGCTACACCTTC CASSVNNIGYGYTF
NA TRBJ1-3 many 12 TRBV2 TGTGCCAGCACCAGCTCTGGAAACACCATATATTTT CASTSSGNTIYF
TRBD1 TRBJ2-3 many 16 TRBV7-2 TGTGCCAGCAGCCCCCAGGGGACAGGGGGAGGGGATACGCAGTATTTT CASSPQGTGGGDTQYF
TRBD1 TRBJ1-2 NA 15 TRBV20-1 TGCAGTGCTAGAGTCCGGGACAGGACTACCTATGGCTACACCTTC CSARVRDRTTYGYTF
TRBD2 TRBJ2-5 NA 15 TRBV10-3 TGTGCCATCAGTGACTGGGGCGGGGGGCAAGAGACCCAGTACTTC CAISDWGGGQETQYF
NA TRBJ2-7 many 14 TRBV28 TGTGCCAGCAGTTCTTACACAGGGTGGTACGAGCAGTACTTC CASSSYTGWYEQYF
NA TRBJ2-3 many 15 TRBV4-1 TGCGCCAGCAGCCACTTTCGGGGGGCGGCAGATACGCAGTATTTT CASSHFRGAADTQYF
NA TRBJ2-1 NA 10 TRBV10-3 TGTGCCATCAGTGCCGGGGAGCAGTTCTTC CAISAGEQFF
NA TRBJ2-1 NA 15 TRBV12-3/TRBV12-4 TGTGCCAGCAGCCAAGATAGCAGGTCCTACAATGAGCAGTTCTTC CASSQDSRSYNEQFF
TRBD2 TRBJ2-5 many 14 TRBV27 TGTGCCAGCAGTTTAAGGGGAGGGGAAGAGACCCAGTACTTC CASSLRGGEETQYF
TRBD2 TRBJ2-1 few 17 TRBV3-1 TGTGCCAGCAGCCAAGTTCCCGGGACTAGCGGGGGAAATGAGCAGTTCTTC CASSQVPGTSGGNEQFF
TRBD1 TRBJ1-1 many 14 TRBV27 TGTGCCAGCAGTTTATCCCTACAGGGGCCTGAAGCTTTCTTT CASSLSLQGPEAFF
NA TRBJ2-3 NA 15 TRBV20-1 TGCAGTGCTAGAGACGGCAGCCGAGGCACAGATACGCAGTATTTT CSARDGSRGTDTQYF
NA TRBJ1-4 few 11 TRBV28 TGTGCCACCGAGGGAGGTACAAGACTGTTTTTT CATEGGTRLFF
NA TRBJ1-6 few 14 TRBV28 TGTGCCAGCAGTTTTGCAGGGTTTGGGTCACCCCTCCACTTT CASSFAGFGSPLHF
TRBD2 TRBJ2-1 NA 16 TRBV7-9 TGTGCCAGCAGCTTAGTTGATCGGGGGGAGGGTGGTGAGCAGTTCTTC CASSLVDRGEGGEQFF
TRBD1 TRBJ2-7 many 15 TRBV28 TGTGCCAGCACCCCACCGGGACAGGGAAGGGTCGAGCAGTACTTC CASTPPGQGRVEQYF
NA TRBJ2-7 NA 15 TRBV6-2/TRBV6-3 TGTGCCAGCAGTTTCCACGCCGGCAGGGATTCCGAGCAGTACTTC CASSFHAGRDSEQYF
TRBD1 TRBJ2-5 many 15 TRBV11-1 TGTGCCAGCAGCCCCCGCCAAGGGGGCTTAGAGACCCAGTACTTC CASSPRQGGLETQYF
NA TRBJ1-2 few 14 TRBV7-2 TGTGCCAGCAGCTTAGCGAAGTCTAACTATGGCTACACCTTC CASSLAKSNYGYTF
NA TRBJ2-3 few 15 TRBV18 TGTGCCAGCTCACCGTCGGGGGCGCACACAGATACGCAGTATTTT CASSPSGAHTDTQYF
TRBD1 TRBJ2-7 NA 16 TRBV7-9 TGTGCCAGCAGCTTTAGCCCGGACAGGCAGACCTACGATCAGTACTTC CASSFSPDRQTYDQYF